The 8 T cell receptor beta chains below were found in one sample sequenced in a study of T cells in Graves' hyperthyroidism and ophthalmopathy. TCR beta CDR3 sequences were amplified from RNA transcripts. HTBI primers were employed in a first-round RT-PCR of the TCR CDR3. TCRdb re-derived calls from the multiplex PCR reads in MiXCR, one entry per CDR3 protein. The table records under 400,000 distinct CDR3 sequences, 15% to 20% of them present only once. The sample comprised blood. These receptors were collected from a woman between 40 and 50 years old with Graves' ophthalmopathy.

This clonotype has at least ten counts. This chain joins TRBV6-5 and TRBJ2-7; 8 nucleotides align to TRBD1. The CDR3 covers 15 residues. With V trimmed by 6 bases and J by 1 base, 8 bases remained unmatched. The germline CDR1 and CDR2 sequences are MNHEY and SVGAGI. The CDR3 loop reads CASRAIQGGSYEQYF. The DNA for the CDR3 is TGTGCCAGCAGGGCTATACAGGGGGGATCCTACGAGCAGTACTTC.

This clonotype was seen many times. V is TRBV7-2 and J is TRBJ2-2, with unresolved D. The length of the CDR3 is 11 residues. In germline, CDR1 is SGHTA, CDR2 FQGNSA. With 6 bases removed from V and 10 bases from J, the gap between germline ends came to 9 bases. In nucleotides, the CDR3 is TGTGCCAGCAGGAATTCGGTGGAGCTGTTTTTT. This gives the protein CASRNSVELFF.

This clonotype was counted ten times or more. The rearrangement joins TRBV27 to TRBJ2-7; maybe TRBD1 (6 bases). Germline CDR1 is MNHEY and CDR2 is SMNVEV (reference sequence). With 2 bases removed from V and 2 bases from J, the gap between germline ends came to 10 bases. The CDR3 is made up of 14 amino acids. Here the CDR3 DNA reads TGTGCCAGCAGTTTAGGTGGGACACCCTACGAGCAGTACTTC. This encodes CASSLGGTPYEQYF.

The table lists this clonotype with many counts. At one boundary the junction diverges from the germline segment, which might be a read error. V gene TRBV19 combines with J gene TRBJ1-1; D remains ambiguous. This CDR3 region has 15 residues. The germline V gene has CDR1 LNHDA and CDR2 SQIVND (reference sequence). DNA for the CDR3: TGTGCCAGTAGTATAGCAGTCTTTTTGAATACTGAAGCTTTCTTT. Translation: CASSIAVFLNTEAFF.

This clonotype was counted at least ten times. J is TRBJ2-7 and V is TRBV27; TRBD1 is a possible D gene (6 bases). The CDR3 has 16 amino acids. CDR1 MNHEY and CDR2 SMNVEV come from the germline V gene (reference sequence). V shed 5 bases and J shed 1 base, with 18 bases lying between them. The CDR3: CASSRIFTGKSYEQYF. The CDR3 DNA sequence: TGTGCCAGCAGTAGGATCTTCACAGGGAAATCCTACGAGCAGTACTTC.

This clonotype was counted at least ten times. The chain has TRBV28 and TRBJ1-1; D not resolved. The CDR3 is 14 residues long. Trimming pared 2 bases from V and 1 base from J, leaving 8 bases between. Looked up from germline, CDR1 is MDHEN and CDR2 is SYDVKM. The CDR3 is CASSLSSGNTEAFF. DNA for the CDR3: TGTGCCAGCAGTTTAAGTTCAGGGAACACTGAAGCTTTCTTT.

This clonotype was recorded many times. The chain couples TRBV20-1 to TRBJ1-6; 9 positions agree with TRBD1. The CDR3 has 14 amino acids. V was pared by 6 bases and J by 9 bases, with 9 bases of the junction left unmatched. Germline loops: CDR1 DFQATT, CDR2 SNEGSKA (reference sequence). The CDR3 DNA reads TGCAGTGCCGCCGTGGGACAGGGAGGTTCACCCCTCCACTTT. Residues: CSAAVGQGGSPLHF.

In its sample, this clonotype was seen many times. The junction shows a germline mismatch at one end, possibly a read error. This chain uses TRBV15 with TRBJ1-3, with D maybe TRBD1 (5 bases). The CDR3 loop spans 15 amino acids. Germline loops: CDR1 LNHNV, CDR2 YYDKDF (reference sequence). Written as DNA, the CDR3 is TGTGCCACCAGCCGAGACAGAACGTCTGGAAACACCATATATTTT. It is translated as CATSRDRTSGNTIYF.